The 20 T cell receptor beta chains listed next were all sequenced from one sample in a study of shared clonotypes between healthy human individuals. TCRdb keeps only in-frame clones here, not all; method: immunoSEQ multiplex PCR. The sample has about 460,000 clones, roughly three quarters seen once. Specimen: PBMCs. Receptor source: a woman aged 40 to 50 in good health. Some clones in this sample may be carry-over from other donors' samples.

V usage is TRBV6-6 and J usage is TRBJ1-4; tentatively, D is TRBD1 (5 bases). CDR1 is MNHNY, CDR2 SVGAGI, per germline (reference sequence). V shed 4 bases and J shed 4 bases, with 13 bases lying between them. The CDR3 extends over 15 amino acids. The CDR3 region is CASSSGARSNEKLFF. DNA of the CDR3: TGTGCCAGCAGTTCCGGGGCCCGAAGTAATGAAAAACTGTTTTTT.

CDR3 in DNA: TGCGCCAGCAGCTTAGACAGGGGGGTGTACGGCTACACCTTC. Translation gives CASSLDRGVYGYTF. V is TRBV5-1 and J is TRBJ1-2; 9 nucleotides agree with TRBD1. The ends lost 2 bases at V and 8 bases at J; junction bases unmatched: 7. The CDR3 is 14 residues long. Germline CDR1 SGHRS, CDR2 YFSETQ. Full variable domain (outside the CDR3, taken from reference TRBV5-1 and TRBJ1-2): KAGVTQTPRYLIKTRGQQVTLSCSPISGHRSVSWYQQTPGQGLQFLFEYFSETQRNKGNFPGRFSGRQFSNSRSEMNVSTLELGDSALYLCASSLDRGVYGYTFGSGTRLTVV.

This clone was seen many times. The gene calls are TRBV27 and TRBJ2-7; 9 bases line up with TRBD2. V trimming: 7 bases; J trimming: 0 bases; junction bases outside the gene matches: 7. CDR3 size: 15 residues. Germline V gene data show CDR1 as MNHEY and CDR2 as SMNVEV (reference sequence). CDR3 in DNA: TGTGCCAGCATATTGGGTAGCGGGAGCTCCTACGAGCAGTACTTC. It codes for CASILGSGSSYEQYF.

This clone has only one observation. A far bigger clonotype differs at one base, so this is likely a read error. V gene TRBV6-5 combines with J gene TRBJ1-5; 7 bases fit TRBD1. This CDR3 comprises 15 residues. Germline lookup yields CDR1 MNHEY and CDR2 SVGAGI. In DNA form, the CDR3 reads TGTGCCAGCAGGTCTACAGGGGTGGGCAATCAGCCCCAGCAGTTT. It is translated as CASRSTGVGNQPQQF.

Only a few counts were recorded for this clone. This chain's CDR3 is CASSSGLAEYISTDTQYF. For the CDR3, the DNA is TGTGCCAGCAGCTCCGGACTAGCGGAATACATTAGCACAGATACGCAGTATTTT. This chain uses TRBV7-8 with TRBJ2-3; 10 bases match TRBD2. The CDR3 is made up of 18 amino acids. CDR1 and CDR2 from the germline V gene are SGHVS and FQNEAQ. The trim removed 4 bases at V and 0 bases at J, leaving 10 bases unmatched.

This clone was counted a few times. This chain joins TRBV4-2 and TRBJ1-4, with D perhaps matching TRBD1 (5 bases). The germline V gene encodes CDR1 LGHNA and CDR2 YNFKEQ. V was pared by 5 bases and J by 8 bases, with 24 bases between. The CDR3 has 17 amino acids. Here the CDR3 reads CASSGAGPEGGSEKLFF. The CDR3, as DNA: TGTGCCAGCAGCGGGGCAGGACCTGAGGGTGGAAGCGAAAAACTGTTTTTT.

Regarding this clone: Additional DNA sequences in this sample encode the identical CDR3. CDR3 protein: CASSYSSSYNEQFF. The CDR3 DNA reads TGTGCCAGCAGTTACTCAAGCTCCTACAATGAGCAGTTCTTC. The rearrangement uses TRBV6-5 and TRBJ2-1; unclear D gene. This CDR3 has 14 residues. Germline CDR1 and CDR2: MNHEY and SVGAGI. Trimming cost V 0 bases and J 0 bases, with 3 bases left between them.

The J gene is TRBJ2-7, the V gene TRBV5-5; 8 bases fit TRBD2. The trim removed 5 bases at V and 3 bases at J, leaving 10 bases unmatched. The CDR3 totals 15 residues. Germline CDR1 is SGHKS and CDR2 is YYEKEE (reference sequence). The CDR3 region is CASSRTEGLVYEQYF. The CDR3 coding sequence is TGTGCCAGCAGTCGTACAGAGGGACTAGTCTACGAGCAGTACTTC.

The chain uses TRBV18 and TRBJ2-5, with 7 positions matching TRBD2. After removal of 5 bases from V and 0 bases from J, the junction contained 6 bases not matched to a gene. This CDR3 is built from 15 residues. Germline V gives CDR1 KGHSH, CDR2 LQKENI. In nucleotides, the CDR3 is TGTGCCAGCTCAAAATCCGGGACTAACCAAGAGACCCAGTACTTC. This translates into CASSKSGTNQETQYF.

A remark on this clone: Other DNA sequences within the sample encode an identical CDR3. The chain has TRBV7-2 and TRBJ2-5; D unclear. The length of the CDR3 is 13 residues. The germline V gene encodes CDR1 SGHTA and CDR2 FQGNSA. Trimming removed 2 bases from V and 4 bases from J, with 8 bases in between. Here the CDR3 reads CASSLLGGETQYF. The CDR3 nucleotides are TGTGCCAGCAGCTTATTAGGTGGAGAGACCCAGTACTTC.

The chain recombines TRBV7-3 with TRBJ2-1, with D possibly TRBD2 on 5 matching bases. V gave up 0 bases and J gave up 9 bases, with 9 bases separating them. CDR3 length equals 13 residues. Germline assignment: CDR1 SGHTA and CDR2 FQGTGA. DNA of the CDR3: TGTGCCAGCAGCTTAACGTTAGCGTCTGAGCAGTTCTTC. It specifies CASSLTLASEQFF.

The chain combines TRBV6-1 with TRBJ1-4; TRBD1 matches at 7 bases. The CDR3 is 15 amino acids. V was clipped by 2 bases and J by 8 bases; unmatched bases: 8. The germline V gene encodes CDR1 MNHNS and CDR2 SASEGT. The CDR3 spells CASSELDRAREKLFF. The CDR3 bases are TGTGCCAGCAGTGAATTAGACAGGGCTAGGGAAAAACTGTTTTTT.

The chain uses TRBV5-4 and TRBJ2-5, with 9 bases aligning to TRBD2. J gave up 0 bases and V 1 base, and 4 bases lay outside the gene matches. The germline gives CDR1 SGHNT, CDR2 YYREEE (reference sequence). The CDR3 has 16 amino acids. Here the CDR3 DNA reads TGTGCCAGCAGCTTGATTGGACTAGCGAACCAAGAGACCCAGTACTTC. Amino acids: CASSLIGLANQETQYF.

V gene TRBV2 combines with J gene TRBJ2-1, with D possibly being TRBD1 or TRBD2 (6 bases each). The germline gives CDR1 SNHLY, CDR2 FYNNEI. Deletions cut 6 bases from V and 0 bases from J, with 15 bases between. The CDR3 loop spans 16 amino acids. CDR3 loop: CASRERGASSYNEQFF. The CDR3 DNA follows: TGTGCCAGCAGGGAGAGGGGGGCCAGCTCCTACAATGAGCAGTTCTTC.

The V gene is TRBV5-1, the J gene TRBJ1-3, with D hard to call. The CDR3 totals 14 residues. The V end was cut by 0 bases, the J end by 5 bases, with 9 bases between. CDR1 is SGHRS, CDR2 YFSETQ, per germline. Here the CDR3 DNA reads TGCGCCAGCAGCTTGGTTGGGGTCCGAAACACCATATATTTT. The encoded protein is CASSLVGVRNTIYF.

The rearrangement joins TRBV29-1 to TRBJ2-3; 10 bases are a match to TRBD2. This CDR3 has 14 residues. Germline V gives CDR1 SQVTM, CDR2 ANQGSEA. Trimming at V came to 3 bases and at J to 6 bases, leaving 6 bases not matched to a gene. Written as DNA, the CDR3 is TGCAGCGTTGAGGCTAGCGGGAGTGGTGATACGCAGTATTTT. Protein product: CSVEASGSGDTQYF.

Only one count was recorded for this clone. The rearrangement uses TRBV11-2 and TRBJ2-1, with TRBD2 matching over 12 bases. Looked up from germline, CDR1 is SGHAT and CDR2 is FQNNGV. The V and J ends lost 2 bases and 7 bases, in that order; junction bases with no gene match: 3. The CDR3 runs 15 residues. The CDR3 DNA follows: TGTGCCAGCAGCTTACCCGGGACTAGCGGGAATGAGCAGTTCTTC. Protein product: CASSLPGTSGNEQFF.

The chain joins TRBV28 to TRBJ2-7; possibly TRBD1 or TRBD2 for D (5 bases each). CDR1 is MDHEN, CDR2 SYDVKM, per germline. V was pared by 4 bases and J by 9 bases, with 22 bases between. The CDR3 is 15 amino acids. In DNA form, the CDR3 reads TGTGCCAGCAGTTCGTCCGGGACGGTGACTTTCGGGCAGTACTTC. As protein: CASSSSGTVTFGQYF.

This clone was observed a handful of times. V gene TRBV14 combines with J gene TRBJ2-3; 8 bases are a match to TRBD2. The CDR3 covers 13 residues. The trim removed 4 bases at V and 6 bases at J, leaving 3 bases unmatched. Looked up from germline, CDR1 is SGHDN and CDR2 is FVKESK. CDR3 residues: CASSPGRADTQYF. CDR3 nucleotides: TGTGCCAGCAGCCCCGGGAGGGCGGATACGCAGTATTTT.

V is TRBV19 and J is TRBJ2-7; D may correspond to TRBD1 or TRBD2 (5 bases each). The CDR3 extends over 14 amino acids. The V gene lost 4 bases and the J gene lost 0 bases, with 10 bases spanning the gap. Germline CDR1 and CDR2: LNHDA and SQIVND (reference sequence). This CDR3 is CASSTPGLSYEQYF. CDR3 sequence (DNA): TGTGCCAGTAGTACCCCGGGGCTCTCCTACGAGCAGTACTTC.